These 6 T cell receptor beta chains were all obtained from the same sample, sequenced in a study of T cell changes during pregnancy in multiple sclerosis. This table comes from immunoSEQ multiplex PCR, and its TCRdb copy is limited to in-frame clones, with some not included. The sample has just over 80,000 clones; about 95% are singletons. The input for sequencing was peripheral blood, taken in the second trimester of pregnancy. Receptors originate from a female donor with multiple sclerosis, enrolled in a pregnancy study.

A remark on this clone: Sequence at one end of the junction differs from germline and may be a read error. This rearrangement joins TRBV27 to TRBJ2-2; 11 bases fit TRBD2. The germline gives CDR1 MNHEY, CDR2 SMNVEV (reference sequence). The CDR3 has 16 residues. The CDR3 loop reads CTSSLLAGAYTGELFF. DNA of the CDR3: TGTACCAGCAGTTTACTAGCGGGAGCGTACACCGGGGAGCTGTTTTTT.

The gene calls are TRBV6-6 and TRBJ1-1, with D unclear. Germline V lookup: CDR1 MNHNY, CDR2 SVGAGI (reference sequence). The CDR3 is 13 amino acids. Trimming left V 0 bases short and J 4 bases short, with 6 bases between. CDR3 loop: CASSYSGSTEAFF. CDR3 DNA sequence: TGTGCCAGCAGTTACTCGGGGAGCACTGAAGCTTTCTTT.

This chain joins TRBV27 and TRBJ2-3; unclear D gene. V dropped 3 bases and J dropped 0 bases, with 7 bases sitting between them. The germline CDR1 and CDR2 sequences are MNHEY and SMNVEV (reference sequence). This CDR3 comprises 14 residues. CDR3 nucleotides: TGTGCCAGCAGTTTGACACCGAGCACAGATACGCAGTATTTT. Amino acids: CASSLTPSTDTQYF.

The rearrangement joins TRBV28 to TRBJ2-2; maybe TRBD2 (5 bases). There are 15 residues in the CDR3. With 1 base removed from V and 7 bases from J, the gap between germline ends came to 13 bases. Germline V gene sequence: CDR1 MDHEN, CDR2 SYDVKM. The CDR3 DNA reads TGTGCCAGCAGTTTATTTCGAGGGCTGGACGGGGAGCTGTTTTTT. Translated, it gives CASSLFRGLDGELFF.

CDR3 loop: CASSLSTGEYTGELFF. DNA for the CDR3: TGTGCCAGCAGTTTATCCACAGGGGAATACACCGGGGAGCTGTTTTTT. V and J are TRBV27 and TRBJ2-2, with 7 bases that match TRBD1. The trim removed 0 bases at V and 3 bases at J, leaving 4 bases unmatched. Germline CDR1 MNHEY, CDR2 SMNVEV (reference sequence). CDR3 size: 16 residues.

This clone has just one count. This chain uses TRBV6-6 with TRBJ2-5; tentative D call: TRBD1 (8 bases). The CDR3 is 15 amino acids. Germline lookup yields CDR1 MNHNY and CDR2 SVGAGI (reference sequence). V gave up 6 bases and J gave up 5 bases, with 19 bases separating them. The chain's CDR3 is CASSGWTGTMETQYF. CDR3 sequence (DNA): TGTGCCAGCAGCGGATGGACAGGGACTATGGAGACCCAGTACTTC.